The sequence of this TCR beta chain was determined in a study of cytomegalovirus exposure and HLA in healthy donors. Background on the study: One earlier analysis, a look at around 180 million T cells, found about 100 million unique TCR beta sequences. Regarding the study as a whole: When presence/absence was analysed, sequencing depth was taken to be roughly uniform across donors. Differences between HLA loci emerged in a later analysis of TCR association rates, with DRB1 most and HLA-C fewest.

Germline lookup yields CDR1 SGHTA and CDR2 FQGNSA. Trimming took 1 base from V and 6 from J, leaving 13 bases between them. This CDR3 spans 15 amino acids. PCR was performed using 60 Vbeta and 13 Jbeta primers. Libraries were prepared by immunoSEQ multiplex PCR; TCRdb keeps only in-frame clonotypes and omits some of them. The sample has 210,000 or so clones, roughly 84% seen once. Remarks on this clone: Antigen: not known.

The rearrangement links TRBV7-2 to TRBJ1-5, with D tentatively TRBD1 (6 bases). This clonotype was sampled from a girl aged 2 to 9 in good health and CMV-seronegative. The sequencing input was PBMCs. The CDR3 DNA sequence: TGTGCCAGCAGCTTAGGGGCAGGGGCACTTCAGCCCCAGCATTTT. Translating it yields CASSLGAGALQPQHF.